These T cell receptor beta chains were read from a single sample in a study of identical twins. TCRdb used MiXCR to reprocess the 5' RACE reads, holding one entry per CDR3 protein. The sample consists of a few hundred thousand distinct CDR3 sequences, roughly 9.9% of them appearing once. This sample was shared with a second study, whose subject was yellow fever vaccine responses in identical twins.

Sequencing input: PBMCs. These TCRs come from a woman younger than 35 in good health. CDR3s include the opening cysteine and the closing phenylalanine or tryptophan. A D gene is named only where the DNA matches it firmly. Size is stated for part of the rows, as once, few or many counts, or as a class when the clone is expanded.

abundance	v_gene	j_gene	d_gene	CDR3aa	CDR3nt
NA	TRBV7-2	TRBJ2-5	TRBD2	CASSSSGGRTQETQYF	TGTGCCAGCAGCTCAAGCGGCGGGAGGACTCAAGAGACCCAGTACTTC
many	TRBV6-2/TRBV6-3	TRBJ2-2	NA	CASSSTGNTGELFF	TGTGCCAGCAGTTCCACAGGGAACACCGGGGAGCTGTTTTTT
NA	TRBV10-2	TRBJ2-1	NA	CASSEAGGNEQFF	TGCGCCAGCAGTGAGGCAGGGGGGAATGAGCAGTTCTTC
few	TRBV5-6	TRBJ2-7	TRBD2	CASSLVLAGYEQYF	TGTGCCAGCAGCTTGGTTCTAGCGGGATACGAGCAGTACTTC
few	TRBV29-1	TRBJ1-2	NA	CSAGGNTNYGYTF	TGCAGCGCCGGGGGAAATACTAACTATGGCTACACCTTC
NA	TRBV12-3/TRBV12-4	TRBJ1-5	TRBD1	CASSLQGVSNQPQHF	TGTGCCAGCAGTTTACAGGGGGTTAGCAATCAGCCCCAGCATTTT
many	TRBV5-1	TRBJ2-1	TRBD2	CASSSAGTTYNEQFF	TGCGCCAGCAGCTCAGCGGGAACTACCTACAATGAGCAGTTCTTC
few	TRBV12-3/TRBV12-4	TRBJ2-7	NA	CASSRTHEQYF	TGTGCCAGCAGCCGCACGCACGAGCAGTACTTC
few	TRBV11-2	TRBJ2-7	TRBD1	CASSYRGGYEQYF	TGTGCCAGCAGCTACAGGGGTGGATACGAGCAGTACTTC
few	TRBV5-1	TRBJ2-1	TRBD2	CASSLSSGSLNEQFF	TGCGCCAGCAGCTTATCTAGCGGGAGTTTGAATGAGCAGTTCTTC
NA	TRBV20-1	TRBJ2-1	TRBD2	CSAGLSGVYNEQFF	TGCAGTGCTGGTCTTAGCGGGGTCTACAATGAGCAGTTCTTC
many	TRBV4-3	TRBJ2-1	NA	CASSQDLSGGYNEQFF	TGCGCCAGCAGCCAGGATTTATCGGGCGGCTACAATGAGCAGTTCTTC
few	TRBV2	TRBJ1-1	NA	CASSGRLRNTEAFF	TGTGCCAGCAGTGGCCGTTTGAGGAACACTGAAGCTTTCTTT
many	TRBV20-1	TRBJ2-7	TRBD2	CSASPEVWKGRDYYEQYF	TGCAGTGCTAGCCCGGAAGTATGGAAGGGACGGGACTACTACGAGCAGTACTTC
many	TRBV12-3/TRBV12-4	TRBJ2-3	NA	CASSRGVHTDTQYF	TGTGCCAGCAGTCGAGGGGTTCACACAGATACGCAGTATTTT
NA	TRBV7-3	TRBJ2-2	TRBD2	CASSPSLAGGELFF	TGTGCCAGCAGCCCCTCCCTAGCGGGCGGGGAGCTGTTTTTT
NA	TRBV12-3/TRBV12-4	TRBJ2-7	TRBD2	CASSLGTSRKIYEQYF	TGTGCCAGCAGTTTGGGGACTAGCAGAAAAATCTACGAGCAGTACTTC
few	TRBV24-1	TRBJ2-1	NA	CATSDPRGAYNEQFF	TGTGCCACCAGTGATCCTAGGGGAGCCTACAATGAGCAGTTCTTC
NA	TRBV20-1	TRBJ2-5	TRBD1	CSATRQGRETQYF	TGCAGTGCAACCCGACAGGGGCGGGAGACCCAGTACTTC
NA	TRBV7-9	TRBJ2-1	NA	CASSAGLLSDEQFF	TGTGCCAGCAGCGCCGGGCTACTTAGCGATGAGCAGTTCTTC
many	TRBV7-2	TRBJ2-1	TRBD1	CASSQYRGAGNEQFF	TGTGCCAGCAGCCAATACAGGGGGGCGGGCAATGAGCAGTTCTTC
few	TRBV11-3	TRBJ2-1	NA	CASSPQTGPDEQFF	TGTGCCAGCAGCCCCCAGACAGGCCCCGATGAGCAGTTCTTC
NA	TRBV20-1	TRBJ2-1	NA	CSARKGGGPYNEQFF	TGCAGTGCTAGGAAGGGGGGGGGCCCCTACAATGAGCAGTTCTTC
NA	TRBV20-1	TRBJ2-7	TRBD2	CSARDNERGSYEQYF	TGCAGTGCTAGAGATAATGAGCGGGGCTCCTACGAGCAGTACTTC
many	TRBV18	TRBJ2-2	TRBD2	CASSPLAGTNTGELFF	TGTGCCAGCTCACCGTTAGCGGGAACGAACACCGGGGAGCTGTTTTTT
few	TRBV3-1	TRBJ1-2	TRBD1	CASSQIDRGGGYTF	TGTGCCAGCAGCCAAATCGACAGGGGAGGTGGCTACACCTTC
NA	TRBV15	TRBJ2-4	NA	CATSRTWAPQNIQYF	TGTGCCACCAGCAGGACTTGGGCTCCCCAAAACATTCAGTACTTC
NA	TRBV18	TRBJ1-6	TRBD1	CASSPMGQSSYNSPLHF	TGTGCCAGCTCACCTATGGGACAGAGCTCCTATAATTCACCCCTCCACTTT
few	TRBV12-3/TRBV12-4	TRBJ1-1	NA	CASRRLGTEAFF	TGTGCCAGCAGACGACTTGGAACTGAAGCTTTCTTT
few	TRBV24-1	TRBJ2-2	TRBD2	CATSDLPRTSGENTGELFF	TGTGCCACCAGTGATTTACCAAGAACTAGCGGTGAGAACACCGGGGAGCTGTTTTTT
many	TRBV5-1	TRBJ2-1	NA	CASSFGRNNEQFF	TGCGCCAGCAGTTTCGGCAGAAACAATGAGCAGTTCTTC
few	TRBV7-2	TRBJ2-7	NA	CASGRPSYEQYF	TGTGCCAGCGGCCGACCCTCCTACGAGCAGTACTTC
many	TRBV7-2	TRBJ1-1	NA	CASSLSRGSTEAFF	TGTGCCAGCAGCTTGTCCCGGGGGAGCACTGAAGCTTTCTTT
few	TRBV14	TRBJ2-5	TRBD1	CASSQGTGGRRETQYF	TGTGCCAGCAGCCAAGGAACAGGGGGCAGGCGTGAGACCCAGTACTTC
many	TRBV5-1	TRBJ2-3	TRBD2	CASRPPGLATDTQYF	TGCGCCAGCAGGCCACCGGGACTAGCGACAGATACGCAGTATTTT
many	TRBV29-1	TRBJ1-2	NA	CSVEGGGPPNYGYTF	TGCAGCGTTGAGGGTGGGGGGCCCCCTAACTATGGCTACACCTTC
NA	TRBV5-1	TRBJ2-1	TRBD2	CASGGLAGPSYNEQFF	TGCGCCAGCGGGGGACTAGCGGGGCCTTCCTACAATGAGCAGTTCTTC
few	TRBV6-2/TRBV6-3	TRBJ2-2	TRBD2	CASSYLTSVGTGELFF	TGTGCCAGCAGTTACCTGACTAGCGTTGGGACCGGGGAGCTGTTTTTT
many	TRBV6-2/TRBV6-3	TRBJ2-2	TRBD2	CASSSSLGLAGEPGELFF	TGTGCCAGCAGTTCTAGCTTGGGACTAGCGGGAGAGCCAGGGGAGCTGTTTTTT
few	TRBV6-1	TRBJ2-1	TRBD2	CASSPRTSGIPHTLNEQFF	TGTGCCAGCTCGCCGCGGACTAGCGGGATACCGCACACCCTCAATGAGCAGTTCTTC
NA	TRBV28	TRBJ2-1	TRBD2	CASLTSGSVLEQFF	TGTGCCAGCTTAACTAGCGGGAGTGTTTTAGAGCAGTTCTTC
NA	TRBV2	TRBJ2-7	TRBD2	CASSKPGLASLSGSYEQYF	TGTGCCAGCAGTAAGCCGGGACTAGCATCTCTCTCGGGCTCCTACGAGCAGTACTTC
many	TRBV6-1	TRBJ2-3	NA	CASNNRGTGSGTDTQYF	TGTGCCAGCAACAACCGAGGGACCGGGAGTGGCACAGATACGCAGTATTTT
few	TRBV7-2	TRBJ1-2	TRBD1	CASSEMLGQGGGYTF	TGTGCCAGCAGCGAAATGCTAGGACAGGGAGGCGGCTACACCTTC
few	TRBV10-3	TRBJ1-1	NA	CATSSGRLNTEAFF	TGTGCCACATCATCGGGCAGGCTGAACACTGAAGCTTTCTTT
few	TRBV7-7	TRBJ2-7	NA	CASSLASGSEQYF	TGTGCTAGCAGCTTAGCGTCGGGGAGCGAGCAGTACTTC
many	TRBV12-3/TRBV12-4	TRBJ2-1	NA	CASSMGFSPNEQFF	TGTGCCAGTTCAATGGGGTTTTCCCCGAATGAGCAGTTCTTC
NA	TRBV6-5	TRBJ2-7	NA	CASSIRETIYEQYF	TGTGCCAGCAGTATTCGAGAAACCATCTACGAGCAGTACTTC
NA	TRBV2	TRBJ2-7	NA	CASSEKGYEQYF	TGTGCCAGCAGTGAGAAGGGCTACGAGCAGTACTTC
NA	TRBV4-3	TRBJ2-3	NA	CASSQRHREWSADTQYF	TGCGCCAGCAGCCAACGTCACCGGGAGTGGTCAGCAGATACGCAGTATTTT
few	TRBV2	TRBJ2-2	NA	CASSEGLQNTGELFF	TGTGCCAGCAGTGAAGGACTTCAGAACACCGGGGAGCTGTTTTTT
few	TRBV7-2	TRBJ2-2	TRBD1	CASSKGTGMNTGELFF	TGTGCCAGCAGCAAAGGGACAGGGATGAACACCGGGGAGCTGTTTTTT
NA	TRBV5-6	TRBJ2-3	TRBD1	CASSSTPTGVGTDTQYF	TGTGCCAGCAGCTCGACCCCCACAGGGGTTGGCACAGATACGCAGTATTTT